These 11 T cell receptor beta chains came from one sample sequenced in a study of a mutant IDH1 vaccine in newly diagnosed glioma. The assay was immunoSEQ multiplex PCR, and TCRdb's table has in-frame clones only and misses some. The sample carries about 70,000 clones, more than 70% recorded once. Time point meaning: baseline, week 1 (first vaccination visit). The treatment was: pre-vaccination baseline after standard-of-care therapy. The source material was peripheral blood mononuclear cells (PBMCs), sampled from a glioma patient treated with radiotherapy, temozolomide or both. These receptors originate from a woman between 18 and 30 years old with glioma. Some clones in this sample may be carry-over from other donors' samples.

V and J are TRBV6-5 and TRBJ1-6; 9 bases match TRBD1. The CDR3 spans 14 residues. The J segment lost 7 bases and the V segment lost 7 bases, leaving 5 bases of the junction unmatched. Germline-derived CDR1 and CDR2 are MNHEY and SVGAGI. The CDR3 sequence is CASNSGTGNSPLHF. CDR3 DNA sequence: TGTGCCAGCAACTCCGGGACAGGGAATTCACCCCTCCACTTT.

The J gene is TRBJ2-7, the V gene TRBV6-5; D is ambiguous. Germline CDR1 and CDR2: MNHEY and SVGAGI. V was cut by 7 bases and J by 7 bases, with 23 bases left in between. CDR3 length: 15 residues. In nucleotides, the CDR3 is TGTGCCAGCACCCCCGGCCCCCCGGAATCTGGTGAGCAGTACTTC. Its protein is CASTPGPPESGEQYF.

The rearrangement joins TRBV30 to TRBJ2-3, with D uncertain. The CDR3 loop spans 14 amino acids. Trimming stripped 4 bases from V and 2 bases from J, with 13 bases between. Germline V gene data show CDR1 as GTSNPN and CDR2 as SVGIG (reference sequence). Here the CDR3 reads CAWNGRSVTDTQYF. CDR3 in DNA: TGTGCCTGGAACGGCAGGAGTGTCACAGATACGCAGTATTTT.

There are a few counts of this clone. The DNA of the CDR3 is TGTGCCAGCAGCTCAGTGGCTAACTATGGCTACACCTTC. It translates to CASSSVANYGYTF. The chain recombines TRBV9 with TRBJ1-2, with D unresolved. Per the germline V gene, CDR1 is SGDLS and CDR2 is YYNGEE. The CDR3 extends over 13 amino acids. The V end was cut by 4 bases, the J end by 0 bases, with 7 bases between.

This rearrangement joins TRBV30 to TRBJ1-5, with 9 bases that match TRBD1. The germline V gene has CDR1 GTSNPN and CDR2 SVGIG (reference sequence). Germline trimming cut 2 bases from V and 7 bases from J; bases unmatched to any gene: 9. The CDR3 sequence is 15 residues long. In DNA, the CDR3 is TGTGCCTGGAGTTTAGCCGGGACAGGGAGACAGCCCCAGCATTTT. Amino acids: CAWSLAGTGRQPQHF.

V usage is TRBV27 and J usage is TRBJ1-4; D is perhaps TRBD1 (6 bases). Germline V gene lookup returns CDR1 MNHEY and CDR2 SMNVEV (reference sequence). The CDR3 sequence is 14 residues long. V shed 3 bases and J shed 8 bases, with 13 bases lying between them. The CDR3 nucleotides are TGTGCCAGCAGTTTTATGGGGGCGGGGGAAAAACTGTTTTTT. It is translated as CASSFMGAGEKLFF.

The chain has TRBV6-1 and TRBJ1-2, with D perhaps matching TRBD1 (5 bases). The germline V gene has CDR1 MNHNS and CDR2 SASEGT. The CDR3 contains 15 residues. The CDR3 nucleotides read TGTGCTCTTCAGGCAGGGACCCAACCTAACTATGGCTACACCTTC. It is translated as CALQAGTQPNYGYTF.

J is TRBJ2-3 and V is TRBV6-5; TRBD1 might be the D (6 bases). The CDR3 extends over 12 amino acids. Germline V CDR1 and CDR2: MNHEY, SVGAGI. With 10 bases removed from V and 4 bases from J, the gap between germline ends came to 12 bases. The CDR3 is CATGTPADTQYF. CDR3 DNA sequence: TGTGCCACGGGGACACCGGCAGATACGCAGTATTTT.

Only one count was recorded for this clone. The CDR3 protein is CASSLDAGGAHSPLHF. The CDR3 bases are TGTGCCAGCAGCTTAGATGCGGGGGGCGCCCATTCACCCCTCCACTTT. The chain couples TRBV5-6 to TRBJ1-6; perhaps TRBD1 as D (6 bases). The V and J ends lost 2 bases and 8 bases respectively, with 17 bases between them. The CDR3 consists of 16 residues. Germline assignment: CDR1 SGHDT and CDR2 YYEEEE.

There are a few counts of this clone. The chain joins TRBV2 to TRBJ2-1, with D possibly being TRBD2 (5 bases). CDR1 and CDR2 (germline): SNHLY, FYNNEI. V was cut by 8 bases and J by 4 bases, with 15 bases left in between. The CDR3 covers 14 residues. CDR3 region: CASVGLLGYNEQFF. The CDR3 DNA reads TGTGCCAGCGTCGGACTCCTCGGTTACAATGAGCAGTTCTTC.

The chain uses TRBV27 and TRBJ1-1; D gene ambiguous. Trimming removed 3 bases at V and 5 bases at J, with 13 bases between. The CDR3 extends over 14 amino acids. Germline values: CDR1 MNHEY, CDR2 SMNVEV (reference sequence). DNA for the CDR3: TGTGCCAGCAGTTTTCGTGGCTTTGGAACTGAAGCTTTCTTT. Its protein product is CASSFRGFGTEAFF.